This record covers a single TCR beta chain. This entry belongs to a study of cytomegalovirus exposure and HLA in healthy donors. V lost 6 bases, J lost 6 bases, and 2 bases stayed unmatched. Germline V lookup: CDR1 SNHLY, CDR2 FYNNEI. The CDR3 extends over 13 amino acids. The PCR employed 60 Vbeta primers together with 13 Jbeta primers. Here immunoSEQ multiplex PCR was the method, and the copy in TCRdb shows in-frame clones only, minus some. Of roughly 98,000 clones in the sample, about four fifths were seen once. Sequencing input: PBMCs. The origin of this receptor is a female donor in good health and CMV-seropositive. This chain links TRBV2 with TRBJ1-6; TRBD1 aligns across 7 bases. CDR3 protein: CASRGTANSPLHF. The CDR3 DNA sequence: TGTGCCAGCAGGGGGACAGCTAATTCACCCCTCCACTTT.